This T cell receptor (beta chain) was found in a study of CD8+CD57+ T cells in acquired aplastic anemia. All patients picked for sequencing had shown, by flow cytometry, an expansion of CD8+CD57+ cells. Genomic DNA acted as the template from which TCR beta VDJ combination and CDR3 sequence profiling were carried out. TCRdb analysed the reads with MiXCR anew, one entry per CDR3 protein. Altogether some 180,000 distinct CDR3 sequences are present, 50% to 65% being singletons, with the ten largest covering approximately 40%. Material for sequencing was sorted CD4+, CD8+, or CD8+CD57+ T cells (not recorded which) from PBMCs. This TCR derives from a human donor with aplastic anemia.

This CDR3 is CASSEGRSISYEQYF. The CDR3 DNA reads as TGTGCCAGCAGTGAAGGACGGTCGATAAGCTACGAGCAGTACTTC. V usage is TRBV2 and J usage is TRBJ2-7, with unresolved D. Germline values: CDR1 SNHLY, CDR2 FYNNEI. This CDR3 has 15 amino acids. Trimming took 1 base from V and 3 from J, leaving 13 bases between them. Looking up the rest from reference TRBV2 and TRBJ2-7 gives the full variable domain: EPEVTQTPSHQVTQMGQEVILRCVPISNHLYFYWYRQILGQKVEFLVSFYNNEISEKSEIFDDQFSVERPDGSNFTLKIRSTKLEDSAMYFCASSEGRSISYEQYFGPGTRLTVT.